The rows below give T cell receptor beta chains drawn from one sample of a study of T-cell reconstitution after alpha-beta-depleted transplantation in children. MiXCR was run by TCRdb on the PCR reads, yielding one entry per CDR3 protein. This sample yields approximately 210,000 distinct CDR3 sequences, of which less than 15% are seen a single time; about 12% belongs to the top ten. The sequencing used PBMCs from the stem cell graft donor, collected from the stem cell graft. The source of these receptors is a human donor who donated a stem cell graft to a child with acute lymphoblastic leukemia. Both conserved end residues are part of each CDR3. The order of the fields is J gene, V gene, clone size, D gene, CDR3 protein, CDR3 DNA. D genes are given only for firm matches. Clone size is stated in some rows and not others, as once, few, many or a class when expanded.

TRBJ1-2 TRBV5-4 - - CASSRSRGHEGYTF TGTGCCAGCAGTAGGAGCCGGGGGCACGAAGGCTACACCTTC
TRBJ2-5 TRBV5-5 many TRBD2 CASSFIGLAGETQYF TGTGCCAGCAGCTTTATAGGGCTAGCGGGAGAGACCCAGTACTTC
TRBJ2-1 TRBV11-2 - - CASSLGGGGLTQFF TGTGCCAGCAGCTTAGGAGGTGGAGGACTCACCCAGTTCTTC
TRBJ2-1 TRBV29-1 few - CSVDLGGLAFF TGCAGCGTTGACTTGGGCGGGTTGGCGTTCTTC
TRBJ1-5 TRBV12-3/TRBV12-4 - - CASSPQGRGNQPQHF TGTGCCAGCAGTCCTCAGGGTCGGGGCAATCAGCCCCAGCATTTT
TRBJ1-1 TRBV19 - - CASRLGQRNTEAFF TGTGCCAGTAGACTTGGACAAAGGAACACTGAAGCTTTCTTT
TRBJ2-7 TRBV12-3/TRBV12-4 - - CASSFWGTQVYEQYF TGTGCCAGCAGTTTCTGGGGGACCCAGGTCTACGAGCAGTACTTC
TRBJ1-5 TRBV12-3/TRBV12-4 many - CASSLDNQPQHF TGTGCCAGCAGTTTGGACAATCAGCCCCAGCATTTT
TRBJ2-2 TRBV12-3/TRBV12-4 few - CASSNRRNQANTGELFF TGTGCCAGCAGTAACCGACGTAACCAAGCCAACACCGGGGAGCTGTTTTTT
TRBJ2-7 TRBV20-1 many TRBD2 CSATGTSGDLYEQYF TGCAGTGCTACCGGGACTAGCGGAGACCTATACGAGCAGTACTTC
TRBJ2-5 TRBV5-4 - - CASSLGRNQETQYF TGTGCCAGCAGCCTAGGGAGAAACCAAGAGACCCAGTACTTC
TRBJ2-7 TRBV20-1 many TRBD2 CSARDSGAGDYEQYF TGCAGTGCTAGAGATAGTGGAGCGGGAGACTACGAGCAGTACTTC
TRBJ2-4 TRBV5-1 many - CASSLQGGGNIQYF TGCGCCAGCAGCTTGCAGGGAGGGGGCAACATTCAGTACTTC
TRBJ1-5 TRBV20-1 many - CSARTGNFGGLNQPQHF TGCAGTGCTAGGACGGGGAATTTCGGGGGGCTGAATCAGCCCCAGCATTTT
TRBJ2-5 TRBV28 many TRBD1 CASTALDRSQETQYF TGTGCCAGCACCGCATTGGACAGGAGCCAAGAGACCCAGTACTTC
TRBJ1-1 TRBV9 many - CASSSLRGADTEAFF TGTGCCAGCAGCTCCCTGAGGGGGGCGGACACTGAAGCTTTCTTT
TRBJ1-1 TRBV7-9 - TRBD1 CASSSQGGLNTEAFF TGTGCCAGCAGCTCTCAGGGGGGGTTGAACACTGAAGCTTTCTTT
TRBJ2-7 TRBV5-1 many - CASSPQAGTYEQYF TGCGCCAGCAGCCCTCAGGCGGGTACCTACGAGCAGTACTTC
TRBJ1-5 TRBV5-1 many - CASSKSYSNQPQHF TGCGCCAGCAGCAAGAGCTATAGCAATCAGCCCCAGCATTTT
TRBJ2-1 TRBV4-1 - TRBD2 CASSPYGLAGEGSYNEQFF TGCGCCAGCAGCCCCTACGGACTAGCGGGAGAAGGCTCCTACAATGAGCAGTTCTTC
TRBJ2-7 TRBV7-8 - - CASSFPGQGNSYEQYF TGTGCCAGCAGCTTTCCCGGTCAGGGGAACTCCTACGAGCAGTACTTC
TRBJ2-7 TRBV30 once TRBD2 CAWNWGGSEQYF TGTGCCTGGAACTGGGGCGGGAGCGAGCAGTACTTC
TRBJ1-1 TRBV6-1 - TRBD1 CASRQGRVTEAFF TGTGCCAGCAGACAGGGGCGGGTCACTGAAGCTTTCTTT
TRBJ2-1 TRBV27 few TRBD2 CASSWGGRARDEQFF TGTGCCAGCAGTTGGGGAGGGAGGGCAAGGGATGAGCAGTTCTTC
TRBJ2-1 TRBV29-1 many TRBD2 CSGNVGAGSTLDEQFF TGCAGCGGGAATGTGGGAGCGGGAAGTACTCTCGATGAGCAGTTCTTC
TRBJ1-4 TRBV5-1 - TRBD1 CASSPDRVDEKLFF TGCGCCAGCAGCCCGGACAGGGTGGACGAAAAACTGTTTTTT
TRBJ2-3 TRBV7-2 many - CASSPGGPLTDTQYF TGTGCCAGCAGCCCGGGCGGGCCCCTTACAGATACGCAGTATTTT
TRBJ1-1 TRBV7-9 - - CASSLRQHKRDTEAFF TGTGCCAGCAGCTTGCGACAGCATAAGAGGGACACTGAAGCTTTCTTT
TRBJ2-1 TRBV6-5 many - CASSSVDYNEQFF TGTGCCAGCAGTTCCGTAGACTACAATGAGCAGTTCTTC
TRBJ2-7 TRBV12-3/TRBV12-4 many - CASSGGTEIDYEQYF TGTGCCAGCAGTGGGGGGACAGAGATAGACTACGAGCAGTACTTC
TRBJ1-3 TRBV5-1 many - CASRPDADTIYF TGCGCCAGCAGACCCGATGCGGACACCATATATTTT
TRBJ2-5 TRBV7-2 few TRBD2 CASTYMGLAGAETQYF TGTGCCAGCACCTATATGGGACTAGCGGGAGCAGAGACCCAGTACTTC
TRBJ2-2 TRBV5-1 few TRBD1 CASSLAPGQGAGGELFF TGCGCCAGCAGCCTGGCCCCGGGACAGGGGGCAGGCGGGGAGCTGTTTTTT
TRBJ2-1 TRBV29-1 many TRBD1 CSVGQSSYNEQFF TGCAGCGTGGGACAGAGCTCCTACAATGAGCAGTTCTTC
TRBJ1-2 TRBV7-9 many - CASSPDPIYGYTF TGTGCCAGCAGCCCTGACCCCATCTATGGCTACACCTTC
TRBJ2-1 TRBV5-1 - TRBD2 CASSGTSGRRGNEQFF TGCGCCAGCAGCGGAACTAGCGGGAGAAGAGGAAATGAGCAGTTCTTC
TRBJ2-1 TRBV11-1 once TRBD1 CASRPDRGLLPHEQFF TGTGCCAGCAGGCCGGACAGGGGTTTGCTCCCTCATGAGCAGTTCTTC
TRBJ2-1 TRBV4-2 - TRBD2 CASSQDWTSGVNEQFF TGTGCCAGCAGCCAAGACTGGACTAGCGGGGTGAATGAGCAGTTCTTC
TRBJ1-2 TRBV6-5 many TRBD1 CASQTGFGGYTF TGTGCCAGCCAGACAGGGTTCGGTGGCTACACCTTC
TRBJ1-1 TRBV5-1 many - CASGQNTEAFF TGCGCCAGCGGCCAGAACACTGAAGCTTTCTTT
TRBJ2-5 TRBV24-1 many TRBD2 CATSGGGETQYF TGTGCCACCAGTGGGGGGGGTGAGACCCAGTACTTC
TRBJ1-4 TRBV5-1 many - CASSRVGLSEKLFF TGCGCCAGCAGCCGCGTCGGGTTGTCGGAAAAACTGTTTTTT